This TCR beta chain was obtained from a study of vaccination and CD4 T cells after COVID-19. CDR1 is ENHRY and CDR2 is SYGVKD in the germline V gene. Trimming removed 7 bases from V and 0 bases from J, with 11 bases in between. The length of the CDR3 is 14 residues. Study results and caveats: Post-vaccination reactive clonotypes (median 38) did not differ significantly from post-infection (under 22).

Sequencing of DNA taken from cultured CD4+ T cells relied on the Oncomine TCR Beta short-read assay. TCRdb processed the PCR reads anew with MiXCR; each CDR3 protein has one entry. The data show 15,000 to 20,000 distinct CDR3 sequences, 55% to 75% seen once. As regards this clonotype: What it recognizes is unknown.

Described treatment: roughly nine-day PBMC culture with coronavirus spike peptide pools or control peptides (ViraFEST assay). ViraFEST enlarged antigen-specific T cell populations with peptide pools and afterwards sequenced TCRs. V is TRBV10-3 and J is TRBJ2-3, with a possible D match to TRBD2 (6 bases). Sequencing input: CD4+ T cells from blood, cultured in vitro. The receptor was isolated from a human donor who had recovered from COVID-19. CDR3 loop: CAITGATSTDTQYF. CDR3 DNA: TGTGCCATCACGGGAGCCACTAGCACAGATACGCAGTATTTT.